These 8 T cell receptor beta chains were all obtained from the same sample, sequenced in a study of human CD8 memory T cell subsets. Production of TCR beta libraries used UMI-labeled 5' RACE as the method. From its re-call of the 5' RACE reads, TCRdb lists each CDR3 protein once, without DNA. The sample spans 6,000 to 8,000 distinct CDR3 sequences; the ten largest clones claim roughly a quarter. Sequencing input: CD8+ T cells from PBMCs. Source of these receptors: a human donor in good health.

This clonotype is called medium-sized (0.01 to 0.1%) based on its frequency. This chain joins TRBV29-1 and TRBJ2-7; lacking DNA, the TRBD2 call made by TCRdb goes unchecked. The CDR3 covers 14 residues. The germline CDR1 and CDR2 sequences are SQVTM and ANQGSEA. The CDR3 loop reads CSVLLGSSFAEQYF.

Considering frequency, this clonotype is medium-sized. The CDR3: CASSSRLAESQETQYF. This chain joins TRBV7-9 and TRBJ2-5; TCRdb calls TRBD2, which cannot be checked without DNA. The CDR3 has 16 amino acids. CDR1 and CDR2 (germline): SEHNR, FQNEAQ (reference sequence).

This clonotype is medium-sized by frequency. The chain combines TRBV5-1 with TRBJ1-1. The CDR3 has 11 residues. CDR1 and CDR2 from the germline V gene are SGHRS and YFSETQ. CDR3 protein: CASRLAAEAFF.

CDR3 loop: CASSTTYNEQFF. This chain links TRBV9 with TRBJ2-1. The CDR3 is made up of 12 amino acids. Germline lookup yields CDR1 SGDLS and CDR2 YYNGEE.

This chain connects TRBV7-8 to TRBJ2-3; TCRdb returns TRBD2, unconfirmable since there is no DNA. This CDR3 is 16 amino acids long. Looked up from germline, CDR1 is SGHVS and CDR2 is FQNEAQ. CDR3 region: CASSFSIAVSTDTQYF.

CDR3 region: CSARGGADTEAFF. The genes are TRBV20-1 and TRBJ1-1; the TCRdb call, TRBD1, lacks DNA for checking. The CDR3 consists of 13 residues. CDR1 is DFQATT and CDR2 is SNEGSKA in the germline V gene (reference sequence).

The J gene is TRBJ2-1, the V gene TRBV14; without DNA, the TCRdb call of TRBD2 cannot be checked. Germline CDR1 SGHDN, CDR2 FVKESK. The CDR3 has 16 amino acids. The CDR3 protein is CASSQFESGREGEQFF.

This chain joins TRBV28 and TRBJ2-7; the D gene TCRdb calls, TRBD2, cannot be checked with no DNA. This CDR3 contains 13 residues. Looked up from germline, CDR1 is MDHEN and CDR2 is SYDVKM. CDR3 sequence reads: CASRRDGTYEQYF.